This TCR beta chain was found in a study of blood T cells in healthy people across ages. This CDR3 has 13 residues. Losses at the gene ends were 6 bases for V and 4 bases for J; bases not matched to a gene: 6. The germline CDR1 and CDR2 sequences are SQVTM and ANQGSEA. Using a J-beta primer mix together with a sample-barcoded 5' primer, a second PCR was run for about 7 to 12 cycles. TCRdb re-called the 5' RACE reads through MiXCR, storing one row per CDR3 protein. The sample includes around 690,000 distinct CDR3 sequences, 58% of them seen just once. This receptor was taken from a man aged 55-75 years in good health. Material: blood. The rearrangement links TRBV29-1 to TRBJ2-3, with 8 bases lining up with TRBD1. This CDR3 is CSVAWTGSDTQYF. CDR3 nucleotides: TGCAGCGTCGCCTGGACAGGGTCAGATACGCAGTATTTT.